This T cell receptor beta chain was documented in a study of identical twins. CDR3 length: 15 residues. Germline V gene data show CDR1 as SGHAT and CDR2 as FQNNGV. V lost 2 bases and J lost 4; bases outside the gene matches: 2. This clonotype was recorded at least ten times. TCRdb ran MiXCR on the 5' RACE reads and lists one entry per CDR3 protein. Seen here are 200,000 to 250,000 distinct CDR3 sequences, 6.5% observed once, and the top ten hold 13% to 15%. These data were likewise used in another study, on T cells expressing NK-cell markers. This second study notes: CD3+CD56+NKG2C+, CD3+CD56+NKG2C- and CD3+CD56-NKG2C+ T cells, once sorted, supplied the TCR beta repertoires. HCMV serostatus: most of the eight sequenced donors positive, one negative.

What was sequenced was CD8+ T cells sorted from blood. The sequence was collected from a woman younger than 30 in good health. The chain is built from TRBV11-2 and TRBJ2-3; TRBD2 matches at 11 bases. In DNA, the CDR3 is TGTGCCAGCAGCTTACTAGCGGGAGGAGCAGATACGCAGTATTTT. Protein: CASSLLAGGADTQYF.